A selection of T cell receptor beta chains follows, all from one sample in a study of blood T cells in healthy people across ages. TCRdb re-derived calls from the 5' RACE reads in MiXCR, one entry per CDR3 protein. The table records about 800,000 distinct CDR3 sequences, 58% of them present only once. Sequencing used blood. The receptors here all came from a man aged 25 to 45 in good health. The CDR3 runs from the conserved cysteine through the conserved F or W. The order of the fields is J gene, D gene, V gene, CDR3 length, clone size, CDR3 protein, CDR3 DNA. D genes are given only for firm matches. Size is stated for part of the rows, as once, few or many counts, or as a class when the clone is expanded.

j_call: TRBJ2-2
d_call: .
v_call: TRBV14
cdr3_length: 16
clone_size: .
cdr3_aa: CASSQLDYRLTGELFF
cdr3_nt: TGTGCCAGCAGCCAGCTAGACTACCGTCTCACCGGGGAGCTGTTTTTT

j_call: TRBJ2-5
d_call: .
v_call: TRBV4-2
cdr3_length: 16
clone_size: .
cdr3_aa: CASSQPWEPNGETQYF
cdr3_nt: TGTGCCAGCAGCCAACCTTGGGAGCCCAACGGGGAGACCCAGTACTTC

j_call: TRBJ1-4
d_call: .
v_call: TRBV11-2
cdr3_length: 13
clone_size: .
cdr3_aa: CASSPMGQEKLFF
cdr3_nt: TGTGCCAGCAGCCCAATGGGGCAAGAAAAACTGTTTTTT

j_call: TRBJ2-5
d_call: .
v_call: TRBV4-2
cdr3_length: 15
clone_size: .
cdr3_aa: CASSQELWSLETQYF
cdr3_nt: TGTGCCAGCAGCCAAGAATTGTGGAGTCTGGAGACCCAGTACTTC

j_call: TRBJ2-1
d_call: .
v_call: TRBV21-1
cdr3_length: 12
clone_size: .
cdr3_aa: CATVDQNDEQFF
cdr3_nt: TGTGCCACCGTTGACCAGAACGATGAGCAGTTCTTC

j_call: TRBJ2-1
d_call: .
v_call: TRBV20-1
cdr3_length: 15
clone_size: .
cdr3_aa: CSARPRGARYNEQFF
cdr3_nt: TGCAGTGCTAGACCCCGGGGGGCTCGTTACAATGAGCAGTTCTTC

j_call: TRBJ2-1
d_call: TRBD2
v_call: TRBV4-1
cdr3_length: 16
clone_size: .
cdr3_aa: CASSRTSDGSYNEQFF
cdr3_nt: TGCGCCAGCAGCCGCACTAGCGATGGCTCCTACAATGAGCAGTTCTTC

j_call: TRBJ2-1
d_call: TRBD2
v_call: TRBV10-3
cdr3_length: 14
clone_size: few
cdr3_aa: CATNSGRVYNEQFF
cdr3_nt: TGTGCCACCAATAGCGGGAGAGTATACAATGAGCAGTTCTTC

j_call: TRBJ2-7
d_call: TRBD1
v_call: TRBV29-1
cdr3_length: 14
clone_size: once
cdr3_aa: CSVGTGGSSYEQYF
cdr3_nt: TGCAGCGTCGGGACAGGGGGTAGCTCCTACGAGCAGTACTTC

j_call: TRBJ2-2
d_call: TRBD1
v_call: TRBV7-2
cdr3_length: 16
clone_size: few
cdr3_aa: CASSFGQGANTGELFF
cdr3_nt: TGTGCCAGCAGCTTCGGACAGGGGGCTAACACCGGGGAGCTGTTTTTT

j_call: TRBJ2-1
d_call: .
v_call: TRBV20-1
cdr3_length: 13
clone_size: .
cdr3_aa: CSARDPNKYEQFF
cdr3_nt: TGCAGTGCTAGGGACCCTAACAAGTACGAGCAGTTCTTC

j_call: TRBJ1-2
d_call: TRBD1
v_call: TRBV4-2
cdr3_length: 17
clone_size: few
cdr3_aa: CASSRTTGTANNYGYTF
cdr3_nt: TGTGCCAGCAGCCGAACCACCGGGACAGCTAATAACTATGGCTACACCTTC

j_call: TRBJ2-3
d_call: .
v_call: TRBV12-3/TRBV12-4
cdr3_length: 15
clone_size: .
cdr3_aa: CASRGIRDGTDTQYF
cdr3_nt: TGTGCCAGCCGGGGGATCCGGGACGGCACAGATACGCAGTATTTT

j_call: TRBJ2-7
d_call: TRBD2
v_call: TRBV9
cdr3_length: 16
clone_size: .
cdr3_aa: CASSVGSGGSSYEQYF
cdr3_nt: TGTGCCAGCAGCGTAGGGTCTGGCGGGAGTTCCTACGAGCAGTACTTC

j_call: TRBJ2-7
d_call: TRBD2
v_call: TRBV5-1
cdr3_length: 15
clone_size: once
cdr3_aa: CAGSPSIAGTYEQYF
cdr3_nt: TGCGCCGGCAGTCCGTCGATAGCGGGGACGTACGAGCAGTACTTC

j_call: TRBJ2-1
d_call: TRBD1
v_call: TRBV7-2
cdr3_length: 16
clone_size: .
cdr3_aa: CASSPWLGQGNNEQFF
cdr3_nt: TGTGCCAGCAGCCCCTGGCTCGGACAGGGGAACAATGAGCAGTTCTTC

j_call: TRBJ2-1
d_call: TRBD2
v_call: TRBV10-3
cdr3_length: 11
clone_size: .
cdr3_aa: CAIRTSVEQFF
cdr3_nt: TGTGCCATACGGACTAGCGTTGAGCAGTTCTTC

j_call: TRBJ1-4
d_call: .
v_call: TRBV7-9
cdr3_length: 14
clone_size: .
cdr3_aa: CASSLDGYGEKLFF
cdr3_nt: TGTGCCAGCAGCTTAGATGGGTACGGTGAAAAACTGTTTTTT

j_call: TRBJ2-6
d_call: .
v_call: TRBV20-1
cdr3_length: 13
clone_size: .
cdr3_aa: CSARGAGANVLTF
cdr3_nt: TGCAGTGCTCGGGGTGCTGGGGCCAACGTCCTGACTTTC

j_call: TRBJ2-1
d_call: TRBD1
v_call: TRBV2
cdr3_length: 13
clone_size: .
cdr3_aa: CASQDREYNEQFF
cdr3_nt: TGTGCCAGCCAAGACAGGGAATACAATGAGCAGTTCTTC

j_call: TRBJ2-2
d_call: TRBD2
v_call: TRBV2
cdr3_length: 14
clone_size: .
cdr3_aa: CASRGLATTGELFF
cdr3_nt: TGTGCCAGCCGAGGACTAGCAACTACCGGGGAGCTGTTTTTT

j_call: TRBJ1-2
d_call: .
v_call: TRBV6-5
cdr3_length: 13
clone_size: .
cdr3_aa: CASSYFANYGYTF
cdr3_nt: TGTGCCAGCAGTTACTTCGCTAACTATGGCTACACCTTC

j_call: TRBJ2-1
d_call: TRBD1
v_call: TRBV6-2/TRBV6-3
cdr3_length: 15
clone_size: once
cdr3_aa: CASSFANRGYNEQFF
cdr3_nt: TGTGCCAGCAGTTTCGCAAACAGGGGCTACAATGAGCAGTTCTTC

j_call: TRBJ2-5
d_call: .
v_call: TRBV20-1
cdr3_length: 14
clone_size: .
cdr3_aa: CSASIAGFGETQYF
cdr3_nt: TGCAGTGCTAGTATCGCGGGGTTTGGAGAGACCCAGTACTTC

j_call: TRBJ1-2
d_call: .
v_call: TRBV5-6
cdr3_length: 15
clone_size: .
cdr3_aa: CASSKHSTGGYGYTF
cdr3_nt: TGTGCCAGCAGCAAACACTCGACAGGTGGCTATGGCTACACCTTC

j_call: TRBJ2-1
d_call: .
v_call: TRBV29-1
cdr3_length: 12
clone_size: .
cdr3_aa: CSVQLVRHEQFF
cdr3_nt: TGCAGCGTTCAACTAGTTCGACATGAGCAGTTCTTC

j_call: TRBJ2-7
d_call: .
v_call: TRBV28
cdr3_length: 13
clone_size: .
cdr3_aa: CASSLRQVDEQYF
cdr3_nt: TGTGCCAGCAGTTTAAGACAGGTTGACGAGCAGTACTTC

j_call: TRBJ2-1
d_call: .
v_call: TRBV20-1
cdr3_length: 11
clone_size: few
cdr3_aa: CSALQGNEQFF
cdr3_nt: TGCAGTGCACTACAGGGTAATGAGCAGTTCTTC

j_call: TRBJ1-2
d_call: .
v_call: TRBV6-1
cdr3_length: 14
clone_size: .
cdr3_aa: CASSASTGSGGYTF
cdr3_nt: TGTGCCAGCAGCGCAAGCACAGGGTCGGGGGGCTACACCTTC

j_call: TRBJ2-3
d_call: TRBD2
v_call: TRBV20-1
cdr3_length: 13
clone_size: .
cdr3_aa: CSGGTGLAETQYF
cdr3_nt: TGCAGCGGGGGGACCGGGTTGGCAGAGACGCAGTATTTT

j_call: TRBJ2-7
d_call: .
v_call: TRBV5-1
cdr3_length: 14
clone_size: .
cdr3_aa: CASSPGPQTYEQYF
cdr3_nt: TGCGCCAGCAGCCCAGGACCACAAACCTACGAGCAGTACTTC

j_call: TRBJ2-3
d_call: .
v_call: TRBV12-3/TRBV12-4
cdr3_length: 14
clone_size: once
cdr3_aa: CASHKRTSTDTQYF
cdr3_nt: TGTGCCAGCCACAAGCGGACTTCCACAGATACGCAGTATTTT

j_call: TRBJ2-4
d_call: .
v_call: TRBV7-3
cdr3_length: 14
clone_size: .
cdr3_aa: CASSLNSGPYEQYF
cdr3_nt: TGTGCCAGCAGCCTAAACTCGGGGCCCTATGAGCAGTACTTC

j_call: TRBJ2-7
d_call: .
v_call: TRBV6-2/TRBV6-3
cdr3_length: 15
clone_size: .
cdr3_aa: CASSSPPGRKYEQYF
cdr3_nt: TGTGCCAGCAGTTCTCCCCCGGGACGCAAGTACGAGCAGTACTTC

j_call: TRBJ2-7
d_call: TRBD2
v_call: TRBV6-2/TRBV6-3
cdr3_length: 14
clone_size: .
cdr3_aa: CASSDPTSGYEQYF
cdr3_nt: TGTGCCAGCAGTGACCCGACTAGCGGTTACGAGCAGTACTTC

j_call: TRBJ2-7
d_call: TRBD2
v_call: TRBV29-1
cdr3_length: 15
clone_size: few
cdr3_aa: CSGTSLAGGTYEQYF
cdr3_nt: TGCAGCGGAACCAGCCTAGCGGGAGGAACCTACGAGCAGTACTTC

j_call: TRBJ2-2
d_call: .
v_call: TRBV12-3/TRBV12-4
cdr3_length: 16
clone_size: few
cdr3_aa: CASASGVEPPSGELFF
cdr3_nt: TGTGCCAGCGCATCTGGGGTAGAGCCTCCCTCCGGGGAGCTGTTTTTT

j_call: TRBJ2-7
d_call: .
v_call: TRBV6-5
cdr3_length: 15
clone_size: few
cdr3_aa: CASSYSSLGTYEQYF
cdr3_nt: TGTGCCAGCAGTTACTCCTCTCTAGGGACCTACGAGCAGTACTTC

j_call: TRBJ1-1
d_call: TRBD1
v_call: TRBV7-2
cdr3_length: 15
clone_size: .
cdr3_aa: CASSSQGGGRSEAFF
cdr3_nt: TGTGCCAGCAGCTCCCAGGGGGGGGGACGGAGTGAAGCTTTCTTT

j_call: TRBJ2-1
d_call: .
v_call: TRBV10-3
cdr3_length: 14
clone_size: .
cdr3_aa: CATAGASSYNEQFF
cdr3_nt: TGTGCCACAGCGGGCGCTAGCTCCTACAATGAGCAGTTCTTC

j_call: TRBJ2-5
d_call: TRBD2
v_call: TRBV7-2
cdr3_length: 16
clone_size: few
cdr3_aa: CASSLSSSGVFGTQYF
cdr3_nt: TGTGCCAGCAGCTTGTCGTCTAGCGGGGTTTTTGGGACCCAGTACTTC

j_call: TRBJ2-7
d_call: .
v_call: TRBV4-3
cdr3_length: 14
clone_size: .
cdr3_aa: CASSQDRPAYEQYF
cdr3_nt: TGCGCCAGCAGCCAAGATCGACCGGCCTACGAGCAGTACTTC

j_call: TRBJ2-7
d_call: .
v_call: TRBV5-6
cdr3_length: 14
clone_size: .
cdr3_aa: CASSFGVLRDEQYF
cdr3_nt: TGTGCCAGCAGCTTCGGTGTGCTAAGGGATGAGCAGTACTTC

j_call: TRBJ2-3
d_call: TRBD1
v_call: TRBV7-2
cdr3_length: 16
clone_size: many
cdr3_aa: CASSKNGQGNTDTQYF
cdr3_nt: TGTGCCAGCAGCAAAAACGGACAGGGGAACACAGATACGCAGTATTTT

j_call: TRBJ1-2
d_call: TRBD1
v_call: TRBV20-1
cdr3_length: 13
clone_size: .
cdr3_aa: CSAPGQGAGGYTF
cdr3_nt: TGCAGTGCACCGGGACAGGGGGCGGGAGGCTACACCTTC

j_call: TRBJ2-6
d_call: .
v_call: TRBV4-3
cdr3_length: 16
clone_size: .
cdr3_aa: CASSQGHLSGANVLTF
cdr3_nt: TGCGCCAGCAGCCAGGGACACTTGTCTGGGGCCAACGTCCTGACTTTC

j_call: TRBJ2-1
d_call: .
v_call: TRBV6-6
cdr3_length: 12
clone_size: .
cdr3_aa: CASNLGWSEQFF
cdr3_nt: TGTGCCAGCAATCTGGGATGGAGTGAGCAGTTCTTC

j_call: TRBJ2-1
d_call: TRBD2
v_call: TRBV6-1
cdr3_length: 18
clone_size: .
cdr3_aa: CASSERVAGGRSYNEQFF
cdr3_nt: TGTGCCAGCAGTGAAAGGGTAGCGGGGGGAAGGTCCTACAATGAGCAGTTCTTC

j_call: TRBJ2-7
d_call: TRBD1
v_call: TRBV28
cdr3_length: 14
clone_size: .
cdr3_aa: CASTGQGITYEQYF
cdr3_nt: TGTGCCAGCACCGGACAGGGGATAACCTACGAGCAGTACTTC

j_call: TRBJ1-1
d_call: .
v_call: TRBV7-2
cdr3_length: 13
clone_size: .
cdr3_aa: CASSRQWNTEAFF
cdr3_nt: TGTGCCAGCAGCCGACAGTGGAACACTGAAGCTTTCTTT

j_call: TRBJ2-2
d_call: .
v_call: TRBV7-9
cdr3_length: 17
clone_size: .
cdr3_aa: CASSFEWGNTGTGELFF
cdr3_nt: TGTGCCAGCAGCTTCGAGTGGGGGAACACGGGGACCGGGGAGCTGTTTTTT

j_call: TRBJ1-1
d_call: .
v_call: TRBV6-2/TRBV6-3
cdr3_length: 15
clone_size: .
cdr3_aa: CASSYPPGLGTEAFF
cdr3_nt: TGTGCCAGCAGTTACCCCCCTGGGTTAGGCACTGAAGCTTTCTTT